This TCR beta chain was identified in a study of regulatory T cells in long-lasting Graves disease (dated by TCRdb to the early 2020s). The study in broad terms: Persistent Graves' disease meant more than 5 years of antithyroid drug treatment with TSH receptor autoantibodies that stayed positive. Persistent Graves' disease patients were compared with newly diagnosed Graves' disease patients by peripheral blood TCR sequencing and RNA sequencing. The study was conducted in China and was registered as a clinical trial. TCR sequencing covered about 13 persistent and roughly 20 newly diagnosed Graves' disease patients, about 35 samples in total. In the clinical cohort, patients with persistent Graves' disease had used antithyroid drugs for an average of around 9.3 years.

From the germline V gene (reference sequence), CDR1 is GTSNPN and CDR2 is SVGIG. Taken from cysteine to phenylalanine, the CDR3 has 14 residues. Only CDR3 DNA remains: 42 bases, in frame from the first base. V lost 3 bases and J lost 4 bases, and the count of bases not matched to a germline gene is 8. The library relied on multiplex PCR. These reads were obtained on an Illumina HiSeq 4000. iRepertoire HTBI primers and Arm-PCR amplification of CDR3 regions were used to construct TCR beta libraries. Before sequencing, the PCR products went through gel purification. In the authors' own workflow: Gene usage analysis of CDR3 amino acid clonotypes relied on the roughly 60 TRBV and 13 to 15 TRBJ segments identified across samples. COPE and FqMerger were used to merge filtered high-quality paired reads into contigs. BLAST was used to align contigs to the IMGT TRBV, TRBD and TRBJ reference genes, and CDR3 was defined following IMGT. Highly expanded clones were defined as clonotypes with a frequency above 0.1%. Shannon entropy served as the measure of repertoire diversity, while the Gini coefficient captured V-J evenness. A clonotype found in more than one individual was treated as public. TCRdb trimmed public reads at Q25 via fastp, called clones via MiXCR and kept in-frame beta chains. Every entry covers one CDR3 protein and lists the most common genes and DNA from its rows. What appears here as the V and J calls and clone size reflects TCRdb's work, not the paper's. The sample table lists 420,000 or so distinct CDR3 sequences, roughly a quarter of them with a count of one. In total, the top ten clones hold approximately 28% of the sample.

This clonotype was seen ten or more times. What antigen it recognizes has not been identified. Qualities for individual bases were not recorded, and no much larger clone is one base off. The time point label corresponds to: persistent/refractory GD, antithyroid drugs over 5 years with positive TRAb. For both TCR sequencing and RNA sequencing, RNA was extracted from PBMCs in TRIzol. Graves' disease was diagnosed according to American Thyroid Association guidelines. Patients for the study were recruited at an endocrinology department in Xi'an, China. Each patient gave around 9 milliliters of peripheral blood, collected in an EDTA anticoagulant tube. Ficoll Paque Plus density gradient separation was used to isolate PBMCs, and no further T cell sorting was performed. RNA quality was checked with an Agilent 2100 Bioanalyzer and agarose gel, and concentration with a NanoDrop 2000. On the study overall, not on this receptor specifically: Peripheral blood alone was examined, since thyroid tissue, which constituted the primary lesion, could not be accessed. More public clonotypes were shared among persistent patients (around 2,600) than among newly diagnosed patients (roughly 1,000). The small sample size was acknowledged by the authors as a limitation that may reduce accuracy. Lower TCR Shannon entropy and fewer highly expanded clones were observed in persistent Graves' disease patients than in newly diagnosed patients, which suggested clonal expansion. Persistent disease showed preferential use of TRBV28, TRBJ1-2 and TRBJ2-5, whereas newly diagnosed disease favored TRBV20-1 and TRBJ2-1. Sequencing and analysis were limited to the TCR beta chain.

The sequencing used peripheral blood mononuclear cells (PBMCs), collected when the disease was refractory, from a patient treated with antithyroid drugs. The receptor was derived from a female donor with Graves disease. The chain is assembled from TRBV30 and TRBJ1-2, and TRBD1 matches 7 of the central bases. The bases read TGTGCCTGGAGGGGAGGGGGCTTTCGCTATGGCTACACCTTC. Translated, it reads CAWRGGGFRYGYTF.